This TCR beta chain was recovered during a study of T cells in Graves' hyperthyroidism and ophthalmopathy. Study results and caveats: Also found in blood were most expanded thyroid clonotypes above 0.001. The authors' 13 V-J model separated ophthalmopathy from stable hyperthyroidism.

The source material, RNA transcripts, was used to amplify TCR beta CDR3 regions. Carried out on the TCR CDR3, a first-round RT-PCR used the HTBI primer set. TCRdb used MiXCR to reprocess the multiplex PCR reads, holding one entry per CDR3 protein. The table lists 600,000 or so distinct CDR3 sequences, 12% to 15% of them singletons, with roughly 7.1% in the top ten. Ophthalmopathy patients showed a Clinical Activity Score of at least 3, NOSPECS grade of at least 4 and duration under 3 months. Ten or more counts support this clonotype. Its matching antigen is unknown. Material for sequencing was blood. The TCR originated in a woman aged 18-35 years with Graves' ophthalmopathy.

CDR3 in amino acids: CASSLASSGNTIYF. The CDR3 DNA follows: TGTGCCAGCAGCTTAGCGTCCTCTGGAAACACCATATATTTT. This sequence joins TRBV9 and TRBJ1-3; D call uncertain. Germline CDR1 and CDR2: SGDLS and YYNGEE. The CDR3 length is 14 residues. Trimming cost V 4 bases and J 0 bases, with 8 bases left between them.